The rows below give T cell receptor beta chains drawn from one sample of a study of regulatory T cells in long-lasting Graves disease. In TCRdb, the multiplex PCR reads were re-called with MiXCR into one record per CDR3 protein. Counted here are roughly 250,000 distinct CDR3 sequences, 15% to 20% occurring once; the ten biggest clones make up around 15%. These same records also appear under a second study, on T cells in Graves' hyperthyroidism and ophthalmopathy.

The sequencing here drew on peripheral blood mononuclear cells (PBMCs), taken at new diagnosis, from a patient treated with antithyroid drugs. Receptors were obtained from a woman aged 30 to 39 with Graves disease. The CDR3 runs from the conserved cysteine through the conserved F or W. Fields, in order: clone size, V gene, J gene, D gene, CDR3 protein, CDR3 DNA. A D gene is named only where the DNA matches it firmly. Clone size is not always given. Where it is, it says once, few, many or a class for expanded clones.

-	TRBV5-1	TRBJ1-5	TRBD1	CASRPGQGGQPQHF	TGCGCCAGCAGACCGGGACAGGGTGGTCAGCCCCAGCATTTT
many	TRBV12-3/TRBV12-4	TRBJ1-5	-	CASSLLAQPQHF	TGTGCCAGCAGTTTACTGGCTCAGCCCCAGCATTTT
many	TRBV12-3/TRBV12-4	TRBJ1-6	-	CASSGIYNSPLHF	TGTGCCAGCAGTGGGATCTATAATTCACCCCTCCACTTT
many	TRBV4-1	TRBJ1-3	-	CASSLQGKISGNTIYF	TGCGCCAGCAGCCTGCAAGGGAAGATCTCTGGAAACACCATATATTTT
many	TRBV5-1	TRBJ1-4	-	CASSLGMNEKLFF	TGTGCCAGCAGCTTGGGAATGAATGAAAAACTGTTTTTT
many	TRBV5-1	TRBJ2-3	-	CASRGGGQTDTQYF	TGCGCCAGCAGGGGGGGGGGCCAAACAGATACGCAGTATTTT
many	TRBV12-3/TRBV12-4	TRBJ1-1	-	CASRRIMGTSAFF	TGTGCCAGCAGGCGTATTATGGGGACGTCAGCTTTCTTT
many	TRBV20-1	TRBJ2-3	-	CSAPSYRRPASTDTQYF	TGCAGTGCTCCCTCATATAGACGGCCTGCTAGCACAGATACGCAGTATTTT
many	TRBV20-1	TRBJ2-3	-	CSARDFNYTDTQYF	TGCAGTGCTAGAGATTTTAACTACACAGATACGCAGTATTTT
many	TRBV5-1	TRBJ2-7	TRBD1	CASSLRTLRDREAEQYF	TGCGCCAGCAGCTTGCGGACTCTCCGGGACAGGGAGGCCGAGCAGTACTTC
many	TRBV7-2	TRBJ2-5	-	CASSLASGETQYF	TGTGCCAGCAGCTTAGCTAGCGGAGAGACCCAGTACTTC
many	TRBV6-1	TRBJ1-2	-	CASSEFGNYGYTF	TGTGCCAGCAGTGAATTTGGGAACTATGGCTACACCTTC
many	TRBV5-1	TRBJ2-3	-	CASSLRGSTDTQYF	TGTGCCAGCAGCTTACGGGGGAGCACAGATACGCAGTATTTT
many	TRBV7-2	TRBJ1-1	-	CASSLGARGTEAFF	TGTGCCAGCAGCTTAGGGGCCAGGGGCACTGAAGCTTTCTTT
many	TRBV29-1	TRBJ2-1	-	CSADRGSYNEQFF	TGCAGCGCGGACAGAGGCTCCTACAATGAGCAGTTCTTC
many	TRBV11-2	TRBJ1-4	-	CASSLARGEFGNEKLFF	TGTGCCAGCAGCTTAGCCAGGGGCGAGTTTGGTAACGAAAAACTGTTTTTT
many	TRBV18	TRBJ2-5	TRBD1	CASSPRRDRVETQYF	TGTGCCAGCTCACCACGCCGGGACAGGGTAGAGACCCAGTACTTC
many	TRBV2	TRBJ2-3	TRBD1	CASSEEGQGAHTQYF	TGTGCCAGCAGTGAAGAGGGACAGGGGGCGCATACGCAGTATTTT
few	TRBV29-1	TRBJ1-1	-	CSVEEPPAGTFF	TGCAGCGTTGAAGAACCTCCTGCAGGGACTTTCTTT
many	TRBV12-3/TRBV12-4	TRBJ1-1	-	CALAAAYPNTEAFF	TGTGCCCTGGCGGCAGCGTATCCGAACACTGAAGCTTTCTTT
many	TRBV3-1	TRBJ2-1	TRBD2	CASSLTGTRYYNEQFF	TGTGCCAGCAGCCTTACCGGGACTAGGTACTACAATGAGCAGTTCTTC
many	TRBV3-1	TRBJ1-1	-	CASSQRSSAFF	TGTGCCAGCAGCCAGCGATCGTCGGCTTTCTTT